This section outlines one T cell receptor beta chain sequence together with its context. Its antigen is undetermined. The PCR employed 60 Vbeta primers together with 13 Jbeta primers. The data were produced by immunoSEQ multiplex PCR, yet TCRdb's version contains in-frame clones alone and is incomplete. The data hold around 100,000 clones, with around four fifths observed a single time. These data come from a study of cytomegalovirus exposure and HLA in healthy donors. General study findings and limits: For cytomegalovirus status, the classifier reportedly gave diagnoses with high specificity and sensitivity. A prior analysis recorded that most TCR beta V segments were productive about 87% or about 30% of the time.

Germline V lookup: CDR1 MNHNS, CDR2 SASEGT. The V segment lost 1 base and the J segment 3 bases; nucleotides outside the gene matches: 6. This CDR3 has 15 amino acids. Material for sequencing was PBMCs. The chain carries TRBV6-1 and TRBJ2-7, with 7 bases that match TRBD1. The sequence was obtained from a woman in her 40s in good health and CMV-seropositive. CDR3 sequence: CASSEGAGGIYEQYF. CDR3 bases: TGTGCCAGCAGTGAAGGGGCAGGGGGTATCTACGAGCAGTACTTC.